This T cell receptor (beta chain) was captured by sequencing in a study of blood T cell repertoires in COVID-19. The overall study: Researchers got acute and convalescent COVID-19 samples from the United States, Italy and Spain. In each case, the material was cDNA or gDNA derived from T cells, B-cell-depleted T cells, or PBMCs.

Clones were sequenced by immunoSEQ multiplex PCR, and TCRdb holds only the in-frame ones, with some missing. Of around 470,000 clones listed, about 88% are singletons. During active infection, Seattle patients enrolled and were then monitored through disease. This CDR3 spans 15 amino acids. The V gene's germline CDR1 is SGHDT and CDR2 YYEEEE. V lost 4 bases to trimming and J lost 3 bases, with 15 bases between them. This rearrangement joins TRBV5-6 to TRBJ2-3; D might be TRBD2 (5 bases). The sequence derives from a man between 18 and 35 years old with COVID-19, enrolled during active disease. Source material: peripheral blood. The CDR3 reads CASSPQFLATDTQYF. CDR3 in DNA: TGTGCCAGCAGCCCTCAATTTCTAGCAACAGATACGCAGTATTTT.